In its sample, the clone carrying this TCR beta chain was seen many times. V lost 5 bases, J lost 3 bases, and 11 bases lay in between. The V gene's germline CDR1 is MNHNS and CDR2 SASEGT. This CDR3 is 13 amino acids long. This sample is part of a study of T-cell reconstitution after alpha-beta-depleted transplantation in children. Library preparation (for TCRbeta) was performed with unique molecular identifiers. TCRdb independently ran MiXCR on the PCR reads; one entry per CDR3 protein. Of over 450,000 distinct CDR3 sequences in the sample, about 10% were seen once. The sequencing used PBMCs, collected before TCRalphabeta/CD19-depleted stem cell transplant. This chain connects TRBV6-1 to TRBJ2-7, with a tentative D call TRBD1 (5 bases). This TCR derives from a child aged 2 to 15 with inherited bone marrow failure, due to receive a stem cell transplant. Here the CDR3 reads CASSRGAVYEQYF. CDR3 DNA: TGTGCCAGCAGTCGTGGGGCCGTCTACGAGCAGTACTTC.